The rows below give T cell receptor beta chains drawn from one sample of a study of blood T cells in healthy people across ages. Each CDR3 protein is one row after TCRdb ran MiXCR on the 5' RACE reads. The repertoire has 1,300,000 or so distinct CDR3 sequences, around 59% of them found once; the top ten carry roughly 6.3%. Material for sequencing was blood. These receptors were collected from a man between 18 and 29 years old in good health. Each CDR3 is given with its conserved first and last residue. D genes are given only for firm matches. Rows give clone size only sometimes, using once, few, many, or a class for an expanded clone.

>TRBV30|-|-|TRBJ1-5
CAWSPALGQPQHF
TGTGCCTGGAGCCCGGCATTAGGGCAACCCCAGCATTTT
>TRBV20-1|-|TRBD2|TRBJ2-1
CSALGRTSGHSYNEQFF
TGCAGTGCTCTCGGCCGGACTAGCGGGCACTCCTACAATGAGCAGTTCTTC
>TRBV6-5|-|TRBD2|TRBJ2-1
CASSYCLGPSKGLNCEQFF
TGTGCCAGCAGTTACTGTTTGGGTCCTTCCAAGGGACTAAACTGTGAGCAGTTCTTC
>TRBV27|-|-|TRBJ2-1
CASSLSRVGGLTEQFF
TGTGCCAGCAGTTTATCACGAGTGGGGGGGCTTACTGAGCAGTTCTTC
>TRBV25-1|-|-|TRBJ1-6
CASSGLNPNNSPLHF
TGTGCCAGCAGTGGACTGAACCCTAATAATTCACCCCTCCACTTT
>TRBV4-3|-|-|TRBJ2-3
CASSQAGQSTDTQYF
TGCGCCAGCAGCCAAGCCGGACAGAGCACAGATACGCAGTATTTT
>TRBV20-1|-|-|TRBJ1-2
CSARDDSRDRYGYTF
TGCAGTGCTAGAGATGACAGCCGTGATCGCTATGGCTACACCTTC
>TRBV20-1|-|-|TRBJ2-3
CSARDREPVADTQYF
TGCAGTGCTAGAGATCGTGAACCTGTGGCAGATACGCAGTATTTT
>TRBV29-1|-|-|TRBJ1-1
CSVEPDVEAFF
TGCAGCGTTGAACCAGACGTTGAAGCTTTCTTT
>TRBV6-5|-|-|TRBJ1-5
CASSYFGGSEQPQHF
TGTGCCAGCAGTTACTTCGGGGGATCGGAACAGCCCCAGCATTTT
>TRBV7-6|-|-|TRBJ2-5
CASSLGFRRTLTQETQYF
TGTGCCAGCAGCTTAGGTTTCCGGAGGACCCTAACCCAGGAGACCCAGTACTTC
>TRBV15|-|TRBD2|TRBJ2-3
CATSRVGSGGADTQYF
TGTGCCACCAGCAGAGTCGGTAGCGGGGGGGCAGATACGCAGTATTTT
>TRBV29-1|-|-|TRBJ2-5
CSVESLFPRGKQETQYF
TGCAGCGTTGAATCTTTGTTTCCCCGGGGGAAGCAGGAGACCCAGTACTTC
>TRBV4-3|-|TRBD1|TRBJ1-6
CASSQDMGQTNSPLHF
TGCGCCAGCAGCCAAGATATGGGACAGACAAACTCACCCCTCCACTTT
>TRBV11-2|-|-|TRBJ2-7
CASSLPTRSYEQYF
TGTGCCAGCAGCTTACCGACCCGTTCCTACGAGCAGTACTTC
>TRBV2|few|TRBD2|TRBJ2-1
CASSRTSPSWQFF
TGTGCCAGCAGTCGGACTAGTCCTAGTTGGCAGTTCTTC
>TRBV4-3|-|-|TRBJ2-2
CASSQVGRGSAGELFF
TGCGCCAGCAGCCAAGTTGGCAGGGGAAGCGCCGGGGAGCTGTTTTTT
>TRBV20-1|-|TRBD2|TRBJ2-1
CSARGIPSGQVYNEQFF
TGCAGTGCTAGAGGGATCCCTAGCGGGCAGGTTTACAATGAGCAGTTCTTC